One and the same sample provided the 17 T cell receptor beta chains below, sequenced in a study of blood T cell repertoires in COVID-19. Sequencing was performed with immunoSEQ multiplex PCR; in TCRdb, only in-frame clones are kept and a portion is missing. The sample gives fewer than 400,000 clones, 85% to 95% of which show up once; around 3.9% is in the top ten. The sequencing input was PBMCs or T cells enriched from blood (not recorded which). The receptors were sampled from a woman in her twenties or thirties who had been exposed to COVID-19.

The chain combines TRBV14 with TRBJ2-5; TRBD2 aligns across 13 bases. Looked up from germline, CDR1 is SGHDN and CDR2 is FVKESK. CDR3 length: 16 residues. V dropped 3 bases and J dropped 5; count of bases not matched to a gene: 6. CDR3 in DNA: TGTGCCAGCAGCCAGGGGACTAGCGGGGTCTGGGAGACCCAGTACTTC. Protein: CASSQGTSGVWETQYF.

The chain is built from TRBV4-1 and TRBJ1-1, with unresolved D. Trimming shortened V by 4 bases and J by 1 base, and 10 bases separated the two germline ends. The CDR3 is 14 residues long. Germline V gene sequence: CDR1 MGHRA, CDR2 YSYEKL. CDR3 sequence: CASSPLNGNTEAFF. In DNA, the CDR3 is TGCGCCAGCAGCCCCCTAAATGGGAACACTGAAGCTTTCTTT.

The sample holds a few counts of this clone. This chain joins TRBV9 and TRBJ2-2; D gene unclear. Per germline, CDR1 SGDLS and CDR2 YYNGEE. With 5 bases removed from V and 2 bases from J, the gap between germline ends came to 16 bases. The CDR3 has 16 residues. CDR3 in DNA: TGTGCCAGCAGTAACGACCTACAGCACAACACCGGGGAGCTGTTTTTT. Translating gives CASSNDLQHNTGELFF. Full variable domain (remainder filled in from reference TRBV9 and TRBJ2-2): DSGVTQTPKHLITATGQRVTLRCSPRSGDLSVYWYQQSLDQGLQFLIQYYNGEERAKGNILERFSAQQFPDLHSELNLSSLELGDSALYFCASSNDLQHNTGELFFGEGSRLTVL.

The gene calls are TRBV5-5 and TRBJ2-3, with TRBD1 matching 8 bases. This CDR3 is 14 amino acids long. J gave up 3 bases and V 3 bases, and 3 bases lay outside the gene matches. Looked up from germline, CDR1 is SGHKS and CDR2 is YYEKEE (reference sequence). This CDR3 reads CASSSDRATDTQYF. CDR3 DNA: TGTGCCAGCAGCTCGGACAGGGCGACAGATACGCAGTATTTT.

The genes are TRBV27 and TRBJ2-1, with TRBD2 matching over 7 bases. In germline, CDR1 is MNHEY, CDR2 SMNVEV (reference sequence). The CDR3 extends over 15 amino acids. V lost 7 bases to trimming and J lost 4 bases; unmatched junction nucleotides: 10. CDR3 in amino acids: CASNGGGGLYNEQFF. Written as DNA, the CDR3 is TGTGCCAGCAACGGCGGGGGAGGTTTGTACAATGAGCAGTTCTTC.

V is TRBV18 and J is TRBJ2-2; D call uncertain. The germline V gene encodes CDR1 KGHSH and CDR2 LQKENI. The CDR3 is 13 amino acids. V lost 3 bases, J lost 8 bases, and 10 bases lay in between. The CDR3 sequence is CASSPSQAGELFF. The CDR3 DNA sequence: TGTGCCAGCTCACCTTCTCAGGCTGGGGAGCTGTTTTTT.

CDR3 in DNA: TGCGCCAGCAGCTTGTCGGGGGGAGACTATGGCTACACCTTC. It translates to CASSLSGGDYGYTF. The chain couples TRBV5-1 to TRBJ1-2; D perhaps matches TRBD1 (5 bases). V shed 1 base and J shed 3 bases, with 10 bases lying between them. Germline CDR1 and CDR2: SGHRS and YFSETQ. This CDR3 contains 14 residues.

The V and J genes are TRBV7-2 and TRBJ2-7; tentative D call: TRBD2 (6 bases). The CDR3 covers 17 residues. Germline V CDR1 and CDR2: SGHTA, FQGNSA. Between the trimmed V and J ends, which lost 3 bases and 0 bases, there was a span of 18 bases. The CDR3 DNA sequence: TGTGCCAGCAGCTTGGGCCCCGCGGGACGGAGCTCCTACGAGCAGTACTTC. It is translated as CASSLGPAGRSSYEQYF.

The CDR3 DNA reads as TGTGCCAGCAGCCAGCAGAGGGAGGGAACGAACACTGAAGCTTTCTTT. Amino acid sequence: CASSQQREGTNTEAFF. V usage is TRBV4-2 and J usage is TRBJ1-1; D uncertain. Germline V gene lookup returns CDR1 LGHNA and CDR2 YNFKEQ. V lost 3 bases and J 1 base, leaving 15 bases between the germline ends. The CDR3 contains 16 residues.

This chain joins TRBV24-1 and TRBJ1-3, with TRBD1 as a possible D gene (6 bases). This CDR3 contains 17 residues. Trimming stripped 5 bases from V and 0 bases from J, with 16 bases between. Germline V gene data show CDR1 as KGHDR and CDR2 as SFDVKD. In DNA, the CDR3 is TGTGCCACCAGTGGAAAGACAAGGGGGAGCTCTGGAAACACCATATATTTT. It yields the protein CATSGKTRGSSGNTIYF.

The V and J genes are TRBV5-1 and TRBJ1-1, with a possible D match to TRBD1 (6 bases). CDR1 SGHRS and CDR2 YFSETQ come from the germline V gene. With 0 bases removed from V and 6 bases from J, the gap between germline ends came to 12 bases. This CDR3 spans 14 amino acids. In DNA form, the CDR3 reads TGCGCCAGCAGCTTGGCCCTACAGGGTTCTGAAGCTTTCTTT. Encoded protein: CASSLALQGSEAFF.

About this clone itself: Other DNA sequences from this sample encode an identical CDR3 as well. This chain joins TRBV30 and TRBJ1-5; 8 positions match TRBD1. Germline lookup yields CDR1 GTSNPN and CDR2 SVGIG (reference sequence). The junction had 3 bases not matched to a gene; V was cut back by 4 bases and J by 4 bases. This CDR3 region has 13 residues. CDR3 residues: CAWKGQGNQPQHF. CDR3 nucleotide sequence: TGTGCCTGGAAAGGACAGGGAAATCAGCCCCAGCATTTT.

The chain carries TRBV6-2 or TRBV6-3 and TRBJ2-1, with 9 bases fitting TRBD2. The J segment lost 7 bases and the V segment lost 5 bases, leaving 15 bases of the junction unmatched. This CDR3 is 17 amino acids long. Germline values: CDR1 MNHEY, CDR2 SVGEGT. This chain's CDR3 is CASSPLLRAGGSNEQFF. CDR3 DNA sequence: TGTGCCAGCAGTCCCCTCCTTCGGGCGGGGGGGTCAAATGAGCAGTTCTTC.

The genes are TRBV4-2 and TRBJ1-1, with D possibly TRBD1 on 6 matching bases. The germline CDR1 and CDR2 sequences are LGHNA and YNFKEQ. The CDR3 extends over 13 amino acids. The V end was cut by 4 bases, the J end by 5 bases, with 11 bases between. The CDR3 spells CASSPGDNTEAFF. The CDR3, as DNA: TGTGCCAGCAGCCCAGGGGACAATACTGAAGCTTTCTTT.

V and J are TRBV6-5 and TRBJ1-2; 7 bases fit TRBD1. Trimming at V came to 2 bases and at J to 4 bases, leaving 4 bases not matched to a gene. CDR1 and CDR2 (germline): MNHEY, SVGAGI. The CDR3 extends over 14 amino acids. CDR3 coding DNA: TGTGCCAGCAGTTACGAGACAGGGATCTATGGCTACACCTTC. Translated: CASSYETGIYGYTF.

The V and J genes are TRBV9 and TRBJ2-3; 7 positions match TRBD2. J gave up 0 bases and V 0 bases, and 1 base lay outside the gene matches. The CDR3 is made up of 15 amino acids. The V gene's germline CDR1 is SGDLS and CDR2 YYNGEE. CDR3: CASSVVGLSTDTQYF. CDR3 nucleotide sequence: TGTGCCAGCAGCGTAGTGGGACTAAGCACAGATACGCAGTATTTT. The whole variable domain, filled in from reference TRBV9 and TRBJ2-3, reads DSGVTQTPKHLITATGQRVTLRCSPRSGDLSVYWYQQSLDQGLQFLIQYYNGEERAKGNILERFSAQQFPDLHSELNLSSLELGDSALYFCASSVVGLSTDTQYFGPGTRLTVL.

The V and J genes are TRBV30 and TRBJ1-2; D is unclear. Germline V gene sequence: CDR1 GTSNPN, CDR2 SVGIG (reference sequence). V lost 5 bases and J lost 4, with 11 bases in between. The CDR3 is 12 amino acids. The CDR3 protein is CAWLLAGYGYTF. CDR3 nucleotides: TGTGCCTGGTTACTCGCCGGCTATGGCTACACCTTC.